The 10 T cell receptor beta chains below come from one sample, sequenced in a study of T cell clones after liver transplantation. Profiled with immunoSEQ multiplex PCR; TCRdb holds only in-frame clones, not every one. Of roughly 55,000 clones listed, approximately 84% are singletons. The source was CD4+ T cells from blood, collected before liver transplant. The receptors shown here come from a human donor who received a liver transplant.

The chain is built from TRBV9 and TRBJ2-1; D unclear. CDR3 length: 14 amino acids. Trimming pared 2 bases from V and 8 bases from J, leaving 14 bases between. Germline V gene sequence: CDR1 SGDLS, CDR2 YYNGEE. The CDR3: CASSVRLGGDEQFF. The CDR3 DNA reads TGTGCCAGCAGCGTCCGTCTCGGTGGGGATGAGCAGTTCTTC.

This clone has only a few counts. The rearrangement links TRBV7-2 to TRBJ2-2; no definite D call. V lost 3 bases and J lost 6, with 8 bases in between. Germline CDR1 SGHTA, CDR2 FQGNSA. The CDR3 spans 13 residues. DNA of the CDR3: TGTGCCAGCAGCTTGGACCGGCCCGGGGAGCTGTTTTTT. Amino acids: CASSLDRPGELFF.

The chain has TRBV15 and TRBJ2-5; TRBD1 agrees at 8 bases. V was pared by 3 bases and J by 3 bases, with 3 bases of the junction left unmatched. Germline assignment: CDR1 LNHNV and CDR2 YYDKDF (reference sequence). CDR3 size: 14 residues. The CDR3 DNA follows: TGTGCCACCAGCAGGGGACAGGATAAAGAGACCCAGTACTTC. This encodes CATSRGQDKETQYF. Based on the CDR3 plus reference TRBV15 and TRBJ2-5, the full variable domain is DAMVIQNPRYQVTQFGKPVTLSCSQTLNHNVMYWYQQKSSQAPKLLFHYYDKDFNNEADTPDNFQSRRPNTSFCFLDIRSPGLGDTAMYLCATSRGQDKETQYFGPGTRLLVL.

The gene calls are TRBV18 and TRBJ2-6, with D uncertain. Germline V gives CDR1 KGHSH, CDR2 LQKENI. Between the trimmed V and J ends, which lost 8 bases and 0 bases, there was a span of 8 bases. There are 14 residues in the CDR3. CDR3 sequence (DNA): TGTGCCAGCGCCGAACGCTCTGGGGCCAACGTCCTGACTTTC. It translates to CASAERSGANVLTF.

The chain has TRBV15 and TRBJ1-1; D gene uncertain. The CDR3 consists of 14 residues. Trimming pared 3 bases from V and 6 bases from J, leaving 14 bases between. Germline CDR1 is LNHNV and CDR2 is YYDKDF (reference sequence). CDR3 DNA sequence: TGTGCCACCAGCAGGCACGCGGTAACCCCTGAAGCTTTCTTT. Its protein is CATSRHAVTPEAFF.

This clone is a singleton in its sample. The chain combines TRBV6-1 with TRBJ2-3; 10 bases map to TRBD2. The V and J ends lost 11 bases and 3 bases, in that order; junction bases with no gene match: 5. The CDR3 contains 13 residues. Germline CDR1 and CDR2: MNHNS and SASEGT. CDR3 loop: CAGGLASTDTQYF. The CDR3 DNA follows: TGTGCCGGGGGACTAGCGTCAACAGATACGCAGTATTTT.

This sequence joins TRBV4-2 and TRBJ1-1; D perhaps matches TRBD1 (5 bases). Trimming took off 3 bases at V and 8 bases at J, with 13 bases between the two ends. Germline CDR1 is LGHNA and CDR2 is YNFKEQ. The CDR3 is 13 residues long. CDR3 loop: CASSQRGWAEAFF. The CDR3 nucleotides are TGTGCCAGCAGCCAGAGGGGCTGGGCAGAAGCTTTCTTT.

The chain uses TRBV28 and TRBJ2-1; TRBD2 might be the D (6 bases). Germline V gives CDR1 MDHEN, CDR2 SYDVKM. Trimming stripped 6 bases from V and 6 bases from J, with 9 bases between. CDR3 length: 12 residues. CDR3 DNA: TGTGCCAGCAGCCCAGCGGGCAATGAGCAGTTCTTC. Encoded protein: CASSPAGNEQFF.

This clone has a single count. CDR3 in DNA: TGTGCCATCAGCCCGACAGGGGACTACAATCAGCCCCAGCATTTT. It specifies CAISPTGDYNQPQHF. The V and J genes are TRBV10-3 and TRBJ1-5; 8 nucleotides align to TRBD1. The CDR3 loop spans 15 amino acids. Germline V gene sequence: CDR1 ENHRY, CDR2 SYGVKD. Trimming took 6 bases from V and 3 from J; bases not matched to a gene: 7.

This sequence joins TRBV7-8 and TRBJ2-5; D not resolved. This CDR3 region has 15 residues. V lost 3 bases and J 1 base, leaving 12 bases between the germline ends. Germline loops: CDR1 SGHVS, CDR2 FQNEAQ. CDR3 DNA: TGTGCCAGCAGCTTTGGGCCTAGGAGCCAAGAGACCCAGTACTTC. Its translation: CASSFGPRSQETQYF.